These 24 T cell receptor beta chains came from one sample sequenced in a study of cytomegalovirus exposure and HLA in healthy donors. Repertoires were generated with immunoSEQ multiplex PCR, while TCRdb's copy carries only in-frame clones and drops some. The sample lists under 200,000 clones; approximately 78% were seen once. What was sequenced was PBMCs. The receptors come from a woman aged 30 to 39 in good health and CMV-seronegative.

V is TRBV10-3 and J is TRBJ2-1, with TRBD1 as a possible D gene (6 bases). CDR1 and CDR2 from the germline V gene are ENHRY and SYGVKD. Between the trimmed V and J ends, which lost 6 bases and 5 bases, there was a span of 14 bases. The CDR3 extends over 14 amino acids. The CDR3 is CAIRATGRNNEQFF. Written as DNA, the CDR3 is TGTGCCATCAGAGCAACAGGGCGAAACAATGAGCAGTTCTTC.

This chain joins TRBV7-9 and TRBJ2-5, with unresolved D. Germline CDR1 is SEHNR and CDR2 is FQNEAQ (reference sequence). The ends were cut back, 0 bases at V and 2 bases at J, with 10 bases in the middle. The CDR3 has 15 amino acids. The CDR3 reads CASSLAESLQETQYF. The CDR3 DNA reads TGTGCCAGCAGCTTAGCGGAGTCCCTACAAGAGACCCAGTACTTC.

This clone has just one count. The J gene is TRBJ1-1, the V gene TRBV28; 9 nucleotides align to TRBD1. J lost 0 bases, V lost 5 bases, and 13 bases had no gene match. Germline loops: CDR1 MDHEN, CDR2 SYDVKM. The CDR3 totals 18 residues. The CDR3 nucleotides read TGTGCCAGCAGTCTACCACGGACAGGGGTAACTGTGAACACTGAAGCTTTCTTT. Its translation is CASSLPRTGVTVNTEAFF.

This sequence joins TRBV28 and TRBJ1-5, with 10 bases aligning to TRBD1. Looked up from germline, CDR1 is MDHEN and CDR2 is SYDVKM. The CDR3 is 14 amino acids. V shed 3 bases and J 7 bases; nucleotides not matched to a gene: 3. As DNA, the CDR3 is TGTGCCAGCAGTTTGGGGACAGGGGTCCAGCCCCAGCATTTT. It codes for CASSLGTGVQPQHF.

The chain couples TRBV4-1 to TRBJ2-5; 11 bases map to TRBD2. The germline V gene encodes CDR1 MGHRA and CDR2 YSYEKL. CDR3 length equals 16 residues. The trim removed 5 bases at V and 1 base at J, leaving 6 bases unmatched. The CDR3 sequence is CASSSRGTSGQETQYF. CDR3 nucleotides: TGCGCCAGCAGCTCGCGGGGGACTAGCGGCCAAGAGACCCAGTACTTC.

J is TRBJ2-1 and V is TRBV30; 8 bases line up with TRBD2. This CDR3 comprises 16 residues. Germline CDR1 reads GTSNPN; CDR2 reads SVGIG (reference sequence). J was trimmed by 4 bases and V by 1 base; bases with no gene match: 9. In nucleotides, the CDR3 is TGTGCCTGGAGTGAAATTAGCGGGGCCAAATACAATGAGCAGTTCTTC. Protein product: CAWSEISGAKYNEQFF.

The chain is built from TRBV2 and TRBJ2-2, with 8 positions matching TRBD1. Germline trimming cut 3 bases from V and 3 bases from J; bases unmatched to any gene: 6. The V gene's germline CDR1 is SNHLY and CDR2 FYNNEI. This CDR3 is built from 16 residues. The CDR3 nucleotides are TGTGCCAGCAGTGAGCAGGGGGCGCTTTACACCGGGGAGCTGTTTTTT. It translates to CASSEQGALYTGELFF. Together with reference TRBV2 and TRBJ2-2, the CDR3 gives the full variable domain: EPEVTQTPSHQVTQMGQEVILRCVPISNHLYFYWYRQILGQKVEFLVSFYNNEISEKSEIFDDQFSVERPDGSNFTLKIRSTKLEDSAMYFCASSEQGALYTGELFFGEGSRLTVL.

CDR3 coding DNA: TGTGCCGTCACAACAGGGGGCAGTTCGGAGACCCAGTACTTC. Its protein is CAVTTGGSSETQYF. The rearrangement joins TRBV5-4 to TRBJ2-5; TRBD1 matches 9 bases. The CDR3 has 14 amino acids. Germline CDR1 reads SGHNT; CDR2 reads YYREEE (reference sequence). The V and J ends lost 10 bases and 5 bases, in that order; junction bases with no gene match: 12.

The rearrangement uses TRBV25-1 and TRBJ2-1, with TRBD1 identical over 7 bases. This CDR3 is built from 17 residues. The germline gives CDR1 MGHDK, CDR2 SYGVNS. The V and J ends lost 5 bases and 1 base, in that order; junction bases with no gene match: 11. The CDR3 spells CASSLGQFFSSYNEQFF. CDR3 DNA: TGTGCCAGCAGTTTGGGACAGTTCTTTAGTTCCTACAATGAGCAGTTCTTC.

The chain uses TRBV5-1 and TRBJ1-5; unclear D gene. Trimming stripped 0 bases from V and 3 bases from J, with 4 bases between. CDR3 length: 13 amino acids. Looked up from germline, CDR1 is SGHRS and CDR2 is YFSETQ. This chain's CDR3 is CASSLAINQPQHF. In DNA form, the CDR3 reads TGCGCCAGCAGCTTGGCCATCAATCAGCCCCAGCATTTT.

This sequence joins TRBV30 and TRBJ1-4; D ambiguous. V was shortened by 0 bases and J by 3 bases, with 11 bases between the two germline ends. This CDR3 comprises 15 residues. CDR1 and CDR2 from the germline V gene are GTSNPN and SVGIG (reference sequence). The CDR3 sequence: CAWSVREHSNEKLFF. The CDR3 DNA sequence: TGTGCCTGGAGTGTACGGGAGCACTCTAATGAAAAACTGTTTTTT.

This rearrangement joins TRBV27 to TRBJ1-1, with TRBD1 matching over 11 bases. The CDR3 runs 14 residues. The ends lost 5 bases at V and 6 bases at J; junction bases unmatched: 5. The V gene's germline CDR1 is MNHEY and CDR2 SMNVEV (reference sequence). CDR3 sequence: CASSTGQGAAEAFF. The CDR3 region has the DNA TGTGCCAGCAGTACCGGACAGGGGGCGGCTGAAGCTTTCTTT.

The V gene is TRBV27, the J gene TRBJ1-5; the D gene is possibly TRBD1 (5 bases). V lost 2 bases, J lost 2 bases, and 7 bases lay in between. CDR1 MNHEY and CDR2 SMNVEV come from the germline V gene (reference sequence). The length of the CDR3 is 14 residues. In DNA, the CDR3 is TGTGCCAGCAGTTTAAAACAGGGCAATCAGCCCCAGCATTTT. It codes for CASSLKQGNQPQHF.

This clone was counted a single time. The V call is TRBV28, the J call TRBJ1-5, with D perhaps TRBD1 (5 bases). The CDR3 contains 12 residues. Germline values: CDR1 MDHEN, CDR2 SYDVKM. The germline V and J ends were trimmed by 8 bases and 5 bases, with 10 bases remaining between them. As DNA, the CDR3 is TGTGCCAGCCTGGGCAGGGATCAGCCCCAGCATTTT. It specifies CASLGRDQPQHF.

The CDR3, as DNA: TGCGCCAGCAGCCCTGGACTCGCTTCTAATGAAAAACTGTTTTTT. Encoded protein: CASSPGLASNEKLFF. V usage is TRBV5-1 and J usage is TRBJ1-4; D gene uncertain. Germline V gene sequence: CDR1 SGHRS, CDR2 YFSETQ. The CDR3 runs 15 residues. Trimming removed 4 bases at V and 3 bases at J, with 13 bases between.

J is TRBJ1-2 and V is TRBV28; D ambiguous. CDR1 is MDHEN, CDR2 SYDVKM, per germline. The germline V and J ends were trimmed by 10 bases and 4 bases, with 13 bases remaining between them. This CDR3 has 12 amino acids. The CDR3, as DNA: TGTGCCACAGCTTCAAGACTCTATGGCTACACCTTC. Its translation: CATASRLYGYTF.

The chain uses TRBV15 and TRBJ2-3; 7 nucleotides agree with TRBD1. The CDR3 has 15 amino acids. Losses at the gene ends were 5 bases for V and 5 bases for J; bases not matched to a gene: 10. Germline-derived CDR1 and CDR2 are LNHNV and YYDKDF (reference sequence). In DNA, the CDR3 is TGTGCCACCAGCCGACGGGGACAGCAAGTAGATACGCAGTATTTT. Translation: CATSRRGQQVDTQYF. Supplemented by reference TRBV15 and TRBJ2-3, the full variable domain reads DAMVIQNPRYQVTQFGKPVTLSCSQTLNHNVMYWYQQKSSQAPKLLFHYYDKDFNNEADTPDNFQSRRPNTSFCFLDIRSPGLGDTAMYLCATSRRGQQVDTQYFGPGTRLTVL.

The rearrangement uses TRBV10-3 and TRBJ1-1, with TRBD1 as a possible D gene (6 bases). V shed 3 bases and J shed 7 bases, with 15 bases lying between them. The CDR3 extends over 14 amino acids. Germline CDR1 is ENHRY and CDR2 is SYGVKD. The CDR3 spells CAISDGGAEVEAFF. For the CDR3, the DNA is TGTGCCATCAGTGATGGGGGGGCAGAGGTTGAAGCTTTCTTT.

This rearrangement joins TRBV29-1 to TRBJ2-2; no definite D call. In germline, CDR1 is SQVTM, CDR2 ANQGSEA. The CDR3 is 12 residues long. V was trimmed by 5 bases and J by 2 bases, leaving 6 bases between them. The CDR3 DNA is TGCAGCGTTCGAGCTAACACCGGGGAGCTGTTTTTT. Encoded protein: CSVRANTGELFF.

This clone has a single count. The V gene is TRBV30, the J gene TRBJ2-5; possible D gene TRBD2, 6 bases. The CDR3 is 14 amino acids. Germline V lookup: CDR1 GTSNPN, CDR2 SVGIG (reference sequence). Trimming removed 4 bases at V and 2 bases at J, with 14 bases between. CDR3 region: CAWNPRRGQETQYF. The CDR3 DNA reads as TGTGCCTGGAACCCCCGTCGGGGGCAAGAGACCCAGTACTTC.

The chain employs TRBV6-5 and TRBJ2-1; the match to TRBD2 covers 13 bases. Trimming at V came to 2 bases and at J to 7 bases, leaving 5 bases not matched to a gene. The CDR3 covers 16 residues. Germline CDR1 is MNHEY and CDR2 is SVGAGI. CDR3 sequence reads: CASSYRTSGRSNEQFF. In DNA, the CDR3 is TGTGCCAGCAGTTACCGGACTAGCGGGAGATCAAATGAGCAGTTCTTC.

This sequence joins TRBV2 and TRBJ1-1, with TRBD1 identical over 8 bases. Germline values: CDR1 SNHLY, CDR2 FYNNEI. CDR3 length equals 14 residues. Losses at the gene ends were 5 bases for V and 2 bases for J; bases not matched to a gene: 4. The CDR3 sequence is CASSTRGQNTEAFF. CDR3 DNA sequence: TGTGCCAGCAGTACCAGGGGGCAAAACACTGAAGCTTTCTTT. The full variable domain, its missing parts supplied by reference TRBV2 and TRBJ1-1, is EPEVTQTPSHQVTQMGQEVILRCVPISNHLYFYWYRQILGQKVEFLVSFYNNEISEKSEIFDDQFSVERPDGSNFTLKIRSTKLEDSAMYFCASSTRGQNTEAFFGQGTRLTVV.

CDR3 in amino acids: CASSQGIRSQTGANVLTF. CDR3 DNA sequence: TGTGCCAGCAGTCAGGGGATCAGATCCCAAACTGGGGCCAACGTCCTGACTTTC. The rearrangement links TRBV27 to TRBJ2-6, with D possibly TRBD1 on 6 matching bases. This CDR3 has 18 residues. Trimming removed 5 bases at V and 2 bases at J, with 19 bases between. Germline values: CDR1 MNHEY, CDR2 SMNVEV (reference sequence).

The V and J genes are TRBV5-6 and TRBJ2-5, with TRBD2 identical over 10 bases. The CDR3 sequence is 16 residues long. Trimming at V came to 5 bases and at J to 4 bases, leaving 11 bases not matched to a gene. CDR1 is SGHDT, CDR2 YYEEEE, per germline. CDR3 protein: CASRPRGAGGPETQYF. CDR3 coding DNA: TGTGCCAGCAGGCCCCGGGGAGCGGGGGGGCCAGAGACCCAGTACTTC.